This is a list of T cell receptor beta chains from one sample in a study of T cells expressing NK-cell markers. Reprocessing the 5' RACE reads, TCRdb reports a single entry for every CDR3 protein and omits DNA. This table lists hundreds of thousands of distinct CDR3 sequences. The specimen sequenced was blood T cells: a sorted CD56 or NKG2C T cell subset, CD4+ or CD8+ T cells, or bulk PBMC T cells (not recorded which). These receptors all stem from a woman between 18 and 69 years old in good health. Each CDR3 is given with its conserved first and last residue.

j_call v_call cdr3_aa
TRBJ2-2 TRBV20-1 CSARGGRIGGELFF
TRBJ2-3 TRBV5-1 CASQGSTDTQYF
TRBJ2-1 TRBV12-3/TRBV12-4 CASSFRQAGYNEQFF
TRBJ2-1 TRBV28 CASTLLGAVPSYNEQFF
TRBJ1-1 TRBV12-3/TRBV12-4 CASSTTLAGNTEAFF
TRBJ2-3 TRBV6-2/TRBV6-3 CASSIWGAEPGTDTQYF
TRBJ2-1 TRBV15 CATSRVIYNEQFF
TRBJ1-1 TRBV4-3 CASSPDGNTDTEAFF
TRBJ2-2 TRBV7-3 CASSVGNTGELFF
TRBJ2-3 TRBV29-1 CSVASGRGDTQYF
TRBJ2-3 TRBV20-1 CSAATGGQIDTQYF
TRBJ2-7 TRBV7-2 CASSLASGAQYEQYF
TRBJ2-2 TRBV11-2 CASSSWDAATGELFF
TRBJ2-1 TRBV11-1 CASSAGGGPYNEQFF
TRBJ2-2 TRBV20-1 CSALDRDRGTGELFF
TRBJ2-3 TRBV10-2 CASSDSGGTDTQYF
TRBJ1-4 TRBV2 CASSTTGVYVKLFF
TRBJ2-1 TRBV7-3 CASSFGSLASGRGNEQFF
TRBJ1-3 TRBV7-2 CASSVRGPGNTIYF
TRBJ2-2 TRBV7-2 CASSLRGPYENTGELFF
TRBJ2-5 TRBV18 CASSPPGRETQYF
TRBJ2-1 TRBV5-1 CASSLVFGGRAGDEQFF
TRBJ2-7 TRBV28 CASSSRLVEQYF